Shown below are 16 T cell receptor beta chains from a single sample sequenced in a study of response to subunit inactivated influenza vaccine. TCRdb reprocessed the RT-PCR reads via MiXCR and lists one record per CDR3 protein. The data contain 500,000 to 600,000 distinct CDR3 sequences, more than 15% of them singletons. Sequences were derived from CD4+ T cells sorted from PBMCs, sampled approximately 25 months after vaccination. The receptor source for this set is a man between 50 and 75 years old who received an inactivated influenza vaccine.

Ten or more counts support this clonotype. The chain couples TRBV20-1 to TRBJ1-4; D gene uncertain. Trimming removed 6 bases at V and 8 bases at J, with 16 bases between. Germline CDR1 DFQATT, CDR2 SNEGSKA (reference sequence). The CDR3 length is 13 residues. The CDR3 coding sequence is TGCAGTGCCGAAAATAGGGAGGAAGAAAAACTGTTTTTT. Translating it yields CSAENREEEKLFF.

The V gene is TRBV6-1, the J gene TRBJ1-6; TRBD1 might be the D (5 bases). The V end was cut by 2 bases, the J end by 4 bases, with 21 bases between. Germline V gene sequence: CDR1 MNHNS, CDR2 SASEGT. There are 19 residues in the CDR3. The CDR3: CASSESGGTPYGYNSPLHF. The CDR3, as DNA: TGTGCCAGCAGTGAAAGTGGAGGGACTCCGTACGGTTATAATTCACCCCTCCACTTT.

The CDR3 spells CASSGNSGAQETQYF. DNA of the CDR3: TGTGCCAGCAGTGGGAATAGCGGGGCCCAAGAGACCCAGTACTTC. The chain employs TRBV6-1 and TRBJ2-5; 8 bases line up with TRBD2. CDR1 and CDR2 (germline): MNHNS, SASEGT. The CDR3 runs to 15 residues. With V trimmed by 4 bases and J by 1 base, 5 bases remained unmatched.

This clonotype was detected a few times. The chain is built from TRBV20-1 and TRBJ2-1; D gene ambiguous. This CDR3 has 12 residues. V gave up 3 bases and J gave up 8 bases, with 11 bases separating them. The germline V gene has CDR1 DFQATT and CDR2 SNEGSKA (reference sequence). The CDR3 is CSARAFGDEQFF. The CDR3 DNA reads as TGCAGTGCTAGGGCATTCGGAGATGAGCAGTTCTTC.

Only a few counts were recorded for this clonotype. The chain is built from TRBV7-2 and TRBJ1-2; 8 nucleotides match TRBD1. Germline V gene lookup returns CDR1 SGHTA and CDR2 FQGNSA. Trimming took 5 bases from V and 7 from J; bases not matched to a gene: 6. CDR3 length: 13 amino acids. The CDR3 DNA follows: TGTGCCAGCAGCCCCCAGGGGGCCAGTGGCTACACCTTC. Translation gives CASSPQGASGYTF.

The chain uses TRBV20-1 and TRBJ2-2; a weak D match, TRBD1 (6 bases). From germline, CDR1 is DFQATT and CDR2 SNEGSKA (reference sequence). The CDR3 totals 14 residues. V was pared by 5 bases and J by 2 bases, with 12 bases between. CDR3 nucleotide sequence: TGCAGTGCTGCCAGGGGATTAAACACCGGGGAGCTGTTTTTT. Translation: CSAARGLNTGELFF.

This clonotype appeared once. The chain links TRBV6-5 to TRBJ2-7; TRBD1 matches at 7 bases. Trimming removed 4 bases from V and 2 bases from J; junction bases left unmatched: 11. Germline V CDR1 and CDR2: MNHEY, SVGAGI. The CDR3 is 16 amino acids. The CDR3 DNA is TGTGCCAGCAGTTTCACGACGGACAGGCTCGCCTACGAGCAGTACTTC. It yields the protein CASSFTTDRLAYEQYF.

This clonotype was picked up a small number of times. V usage is TRBV5-6 and J usage is TRBJ2-2; 8 bases line up with TRBD1. This CDR3 has 16 residues. The V and J ends lost 0 bases and 5 bases, in that order; junction bases with no gene match: 6. Germline CDR1 reads SGHDT; CDR2 reads YYEEEE. CDR3: CASSLVQGARTGELFF. CDR3 DNA: TGTGCCAGCAGCTTGGTGCAGGGGGCTAGGACCGGGGAGCTGTTTTTT.

This clonotype was seen a few times. V and J are TRBV7-2 and TRBJ2-5, with D hard to call. Germline CDR1 SGHTA, CDR2 FQGNSA. The CDR3 runs to 14 residues. The V and J ends lost 1 base and 2 bases respectively, with 8 bases between them. CDR3 sequence reads: CASSLGIGQETQYF. CDR3 DNA sequence: TGTGCCAGCAGCTTAGGGATAGGGCAAGAGACCCAGTACTTC.

This clonotype was counted between two and nine times. The chain couples TRBV20-1 to TRBJ2-6, with D unclear. This CDR3 has 14 residues. V lost 2 bases to trimming and J lost 2 bases, with 7 bases between them. From germline, CDR1 is DFQATT and CDR2 SNEGSKA (reference sequence). The CDR3 spells CSARLQPGANVLTF. For the CDR3, the DNA is TGCAGTGCTAGACTCCAGCCTGGGGCCAACGTCCTGACTTTC.

V is TRBV3-1 and J is TRBJ2-2; D is unresolved. Germline V lookup: CDR1 LGHDT, CDR2 YNNKEL (reference sequence). The CDR3 sequence is 15 residues long. The germline V and J ends were trimmed by 4 bases and 3 bases, with 12 bases remaining between them. The CDR3 spells CASSPPGLDTGELFF. CDR3 bases: TGTGCCAGCAGCCCCCCGGGCCTTGACACCGGGGAGCTGTTTTTT.

This clonotype was observed at least ten times. This sequence joins TRBV20-1 and TRBJ2-1; 8 bases align to TRBD2. Per the germline V gene, CDR1 is DFQATT and CDR2 is SNEGSKA (reference sequence). This CDR3 has 16 amino acids. V dropped 5 bases and J dropped 5; count of bases not matched to a gene: 14. In DNA form, the CDR3 reads TGCAGTGCTTCCCGTGCTGGGCTAGCGGGCAACAATGAGCAGTTCTTC. It translates to CSASRAGLAGNNEQFF.

The rearrangement links TRBV12-3 or TRBV12-4 to TRBJ2-2, with TRBD2 matching 11 bases. V gave up 5 bases and J gave up 4 bases; unmatched junction bases: 6. The CDR3 has 16 amino acids. CDR3 protein: CASSKLAGEVTGELFF. DNA for the CDR3: TGTGCCAGCAGTAAACTAGCGGGAGAGGTCACCGGGGAGCTGTTTTTT.

This clonotype turned up a few times. The chain employs TRBV10-3 and TRBJ1-1; D is perhaps TRBD1 (5 bases). The CDR3 is 13 amino acids. The V end lost 11 bases, the J end lost 3 bases, and 16 bases lay between the germline ends. The germline CDR1 and CDR2 sequences are ENHRY and SYGVKD. The CDR3 coding sequence is TGTGCCCACACAAGACAGAGGGACACTGAAGCTTTCTTT. This translates into CAHTRQRDTEAFF.

This clonotype has a handful of counts. The chain couples TRBV5-1 to TRBJ2-2; 10 bases are shared with TRBD2. The CDR3 runs 17 residues. The trim removed 3 bases at V and 0 bases at J, leaving 5 bases unmatched. The germline gives CDR1 SGHRS, CDR2 YFSETQ. The DNA for the CDR3 is TGCGCCAGCAGCTCTATGGGACTAGCGTCGAACACCGGGGAGCTGTTTTTT. It codes for CASSSMGLASNTGELFF.

This clonotype occurred many times. The chain is built from TRBV11-2 and TRBJ1-1; D is unresolved. Trimming shortened V by 5 bases and J by 0 bases, and 7 bases separated the two germline ends. Per germline, CDR1 SGHAT and CDR2 FQNNGV. CDR3 length: 13 residues. CDR3 sequence (DNA): TGTGCCAGCAGCCGAGGGATGAACACTGAAGCTTTCTTT. This translates into CASSRGMNTEAFF.